One and the same sample provided the 16 T cell receptor beta chains below, sequenced in a study of T-cell reconstitution after alpha-beta-depleted transplantation in children. Unique molecular identifiers were incorporated during preparation of the TCRbeta library. TCRdb ran MiXCR on the PCR reads and lists one entry per CDR3 protein. Of about 420,000 distinct CDR3 sequences listed, roughly 10% were seen once; the top ten hold 4.5% to 7%. The sample consisted of PBMCs from the stem cell graft donor, taken from the stem cell graft. These receptors were taken from a human donor who donated a stem cell graft to a child with acute myeloid leukemia.

This clonotype was detected only a few times. The V gene is TRBV7-3, the J gene TRBJ2-7; a possible D gene is TRBD1 (5 bases). This CDR3 region has 15 residues. V was trimmed by 5 bases and J by 0 bases, leaving 14 bases between them. From germline, CDR1 is SGHTA and CDR2 FQGTGA. This CDR3 reads CASSRVDSSSYEQYV. CDR3 DNA sequence: TGTGCCAGCAGCCGGGTTGACAGTAGCTCCTACGAGCAGTACGTC.

V usage is TRBV29-1 and J usage is TRBJ1-4, with D possibly TRBD1 on 6 matching bases. The germline V gene has CDR1 SQVTM and CDR2 ANQGSEA. This CDR3 region has 13 residues. V gave up 4 bases and J gave up 7 bases, with 13 bases separating them. The CDR3 sequence is CSVARGYTEKLFF. CDR3 bases: TGCAGCGTTGCGAGGGGGTATACTGAAAAACTGTTTTTT.

The CDR3 here is CAILVGANTGELFF. The CDR3 coding sequence is TGTGCCATCTTGGTGGGCGCGAACACCGGGGAGCTGTTTTTT. The chain uses TRBV10-3 and TRBJ2-2; D gene ambiguous. This CDR3 spans 14 amino acids. Trimming removed 8 bases from V and 0 bases from J, with 10 bases in between. The germline gives CDR1 ENHRY, CDR2 SYGVKD.

The V call is TRBV7-3, the J call TRBJ2-4; TRBD2 agrees at 12 bases. Germline V gives CDR1 SGHTA, CDR2 FQGTGA. V shed 4 bases and J 2 bases; nucleotides not matched to a gene: 6. The CDR3 runs to 17 residues. CDR3 sequence reads: CASSSTSGSFTKNIQYF. The CDR3 bases are TGTGCCAGCAGCTCGACTAGCGGGAGTTTTACCAAAAACATTCAGTACTTC.

J is TRBJ2-1 and V is TRBV7-8; 9 bases line up with TRBD2. The V segment lost 1 base and the J segment 4 bases; nucleotides outside the gene matches: 5. From germline, CDR1 is SGHVS and CDR2 FQNEAQ. This CDR3 is 16 amino acids long. In DNA, the CDR3 is TGTGCCAGCAGCTTAGGCGGCGGGAGGGTATACAATGAGCAGTTCTTC. Translated: CASSLGGGRVYNEQFF.

The rearrangement uses TRBV12-3 or TRBV12-4 and TRBJ1-5; D remains ambiguous. V shed 3 bases and J shed 6 bases, with 6 bases lying between them. The CDR3 spans 12 residues. This CDR3 is CASSFDSQPQHF. The DNA for the CDR3 is TGTGCCAGCAGTTTCGATAGTCAGCCCCAGCATTTT.

J is TRBJ2-5 and V is TRBV20-1; TRBD2 matches 12 bases. CDR1 DFQATT and CDR2 SNEGSKA come from the germline V gene (reference sequence). CDR3 length: 15 residues. Unmatched junction bases numbered 8, after V lost 6 bases and J lost 3 bases. The CDR3 DNA sequence: TGCAGTGCCTCTAGCGGGAGGGCCGGGGAAGAGACCCAGTACTTC. This translates into CSASSGRAGEETQYF.

The rearrangement uses TRBV27 and TRBJ2-5; possibly TRBD2 for D (5 bases). V was pared by 8 bases and J by 4 bases, with 14 bases between. Germline V gives CDR1 MNHEY, CDR2 SMNVEV (reference sequence). This CDR3 comprises 13 residues. CDR3: CASGKLGPETQYF. In DNA form, the CDR3 reads TGTGCCAGCGGGAAACTAGGCCCAGAGACCCAGTACTTC.

The chain is built from TRBV7-2 and TRBJ1-1; no reliable D call. The CDR3 contains 14 residues. Trimming removed 1 base at V and 2 bases at J, with 8 bases between. The germline V gene encodes CDR1 SGHTA and CDR2 FQGNSA. The CDR3 bases are TGTGCCAGCAGCTTAGTTTTGGCAAACACTGAAGCTTTCTTT. Protein product: CASSLVLANTEAFF.

The chain couples TRBV7-3 to TRBJ1-6; D gene unclear. V lost 5 bases to trimming and J lost 9 bases, with 11 bases between them. This CDR3 region has 13 residues. Per germline, CDR1 SGHTA and CDR2 FQGTGA. The DNA for the CDR3 is TGTGCCAGCAGCGAGCAGAGTGGTTCACCCCTCCACTTT. It is translated as CASSEQSGSPLHF.

There are many counts of this clonotype. This CDR3 reads CASSTGPLGSYNEQFF. CDR3 in DNA: TGCGCCAGCAGCACCGGGCCGCTAGGCTCCTACAATGAGCAGTTCTTC. The chain has TRBV5-1 and TRBJ2-1; no clear D. V was pared by 4 bases and J by 0 bases, with 14 bases between. Germline values: CDR1 SGHRS, CDR2 YFSETQ. The CDR3 has 16 residues.

This clonotype was counted ten times or more. The genes are TRBV6-1 and TRBJ1-1; TRBD1 matches 9 bases. CDR3 length equals 13 residues. The trim removed 5 bases at V and 6 bases at J, leaving 4 bases unmatched. Germline lookup yields CDR1 MNHNS and CDR2 SASEGT. The CDR3 sequence: CASSRTGVPEAFF. The CDR3 DNA follows: TGTGCCAGCAGTCGGACAGGGGTTCCTGAAGCTTTCTTT.

This clonotype was observed a handful of times. The chain couples TRBV20-1 to TRBJ2-1; D call uncertain. Germline lookup yields CDR1 DFQATT and CDR2 SNEGSKA (reference sequence). This CDR3 contains 12 residues. The ends were cut back, 6 bases at V and 4 bases at J, with 10 bases in the middle. The CDR3 DNA reads TGCAGTGCCGCCCCTAGGTACAATGAGCAGTTCTTC. Translated: CSAAPRYNEQFF.

There are many counts of this clonotype. This rearrangement joins TRBV14 to TRBJ2-1, with D unresolved. There are 11 residues in the CDR3. Trimming removed 0 bases at V and 8 bases at J, with 2 bases between. Germline lookup yields CDR1 SGHDN and CDR2 FVKESK. The CDR3 sequence is CASSQEDEQFF. The CDR3, as DNA: TGTGCCAGCAGCCAAGAGGATGAGCAGTTCTTC.

V usage is TRBV20-1 and J usage is TRBJ2-1; 9 nucleotides align to TRBD2. This CDR3 region has 15 residues. Germline V gene lookup returns CDR1 DFQATT and CDR2 SNEGSKA (reference sequence). V was pared by 6 bases and J by 0 bases, with 6 bases of the junction left unmatched. CDR3 sequence reads: CSATGLAYSYNEQFF. CDR3 bases: TGCAGTGCAACGGGACTAGCATACTCCTACAATGAGCAGTTCTTC.

The CDR3 DNA is TGCAGCGTTGAGGGCAGGGGGACCTACAATGAGCAGTTCTTC. Amino acids: CSVEGRGTYNEQFF. This chain joins TRBV29-1 and TRBJ2-1; 7 bases match TRBD1. The CDR3 has 14 amino acids. Germline V gene lookup returns CDR1 SQVTM and CDR2 ANQGSEA. The ends lost 3 bases at V and 2 bases at J; junction bases unmatched: 4.